This is a list of T cell receptor beta chains from one sample in a study of shared clonotypes between healthy human individuals. Sequenced by immunoSEQ multiplex PCR; TCRdb stores in-frame clones only, minus some. The sample gives around 2.5 million clones, over 85% of which show up once; about 0.38% is in the top ten. Source material: naive CD4+ T cells from PBMCs. The receptor set was obtained from a man between 18 and 35 years old in good health. Some clones in this sample may be carry-over from other donors' samples. Each CDR3 is given with its conserved first and last residue. A D gene is named only where the DNA matches it firmly. Part of the rows lack a size; the others show once, few, many or a class for expanded clones.

v_call	clone_size	d_call	j_call	cdr3_aa	cdr3_nt
TRBV7-9	NA	NA	TRBJ1-1	CASSLEVSEAFF	TGTGCCAGCAGCTTAGAGGTTTCTGAAGCTTTCTTT
TRBV5-6	NA	NA	TRBJ1-1	CASSPAYPAVTEAFF	TGTGCCAGCAGCCCAGCTTACCCCGCGGTGACTGAAGCTTTCTTT
TRBV5-4	NA	NA	TRBJ2-1	CASSPGTYNEQFF	TGTGCCAGCAGCCCCGGGACTTACAATGAGCAGTTCTTC
TRBV5-4	NA	NA	TRBJ2-7	CASSSQGSRYEQYF	TGTGCCAGCAGCTCGCAGGGGAGTCGCTACGAGCAGTACTTC
TRBV5-1	NA	NA	TRBJ1-4	CASSSTVGEKLFF	TGCGCCAGCAGCTCCACAGTAGGTGAAAAACTGTTTTTT
TRBV11-2	NA	NA	TRBJ2-7	CASSLVLVRSYEQYF	TGTGCCAGCAGCTTAGTTCTAGTGCGCTCCTACGAGCAGTACTTC
TRBV5-4	NA	NA	TRBJ1-2	CASSWSGGYTF	TGTGCCAGCAGCTGGTCTGGGGGCTACACCTTC
TRBV18	NA	NA	TRBJ2-3	CASSPQGTTDTQYF	TGTGCCAGCTCACCACAGGGAACGACAGATACGCAGTATTTT
TRBV6-6	once	NA	TRBJ2-3	CASSSQDTDTQYF	TGTGCCAGCAGTTCCCAAGACACAGATACGCAGTATTTT
TRBV5-5	NA	TRBD2	TRBJ2-3	CASSSLGAGGRGTQYF	TGTGCCAGCAGCTCCCTGGGGGCGGGAGGGCGTGGTACGCAGTATTTT
TRBV18	NA	TRBD1	TRBJ2-2	CASSPGTATGELFF	TGTGCCAGCTCACCTGGGACAGCTACCGGGGAGCTGTTTTTT
TRBV9	once	TRBD1	TRBJ1-1	CASSSGQGRFKNTEAFF	TGTGCCAGCAGTTCAGGACAGGGGCGGTTCAAGAACACTGAAGCTTTCTTT
TRBV4-1	NA	NA	TRBJ2-4	CASSPGGVRGLAKNIQYF	TGCGCCAGCAGCCCGGGCGGGGTGCGGGGACTAGCCAAAAACATTCAGTACTTC
TRBV7-3	NA	NA	TRBJ1-2	CASSEGPGDFYGYTF	TGTGCCAGCAGCGAGGGTCCAGGGGACTTCTATGGCTACACCTTC
TRBV2	few	NA	TRBJ2-5	CASSRETQYF	TGTGCCAGCAGCCGAGAGACCCAGTACTTC
TRBV29-1	NA	TRBD1	TRBJ1-1	CSVGRDSKDTEAFF	TGCAGCGTTGGGAGGGACAGTAAAGACACTGAAGCTTTCTTT
TRBV27	NA	NA	TRBJ2-1	CASSSGPGRGSYNEQFF	TGTGCCAGCAGTTCAGGACCAGGTCGGGGCTCCTACAATGAGCAGTTCTTC
TRBV5-6	NA	TRBD1	TRBJ1-2	CASSQGQGNYGYTF	TGTGCCAGCAGCCAAGGACAGGGGAACTATGGCTACACCTTC
TRBV28	NA	NA	TRBJ1-1	CASSPQMRANTEAFF	TGTGCCAGCAGCCCCCAGATGAGGGCGAACACTGAAGCTTTCTTT
TRBV6-6	NA	NA	TRBJ2-2	CASSYWGAMTGELFF	TGTGCCAGCAGTTACTGGGGCGCGATGACCGGGGAGCTGTTTTTT
TRBV7-2	once	NA	TRBJ2-1	CASSRTGPPSHEQFF	TGTGCCAGCAGCCGAACGGGGCCGCCTTCCCATGAGCAGTTCTTC
TRBV5-1	NA	NA	TRBJ2-3	CASSVTSLDTQYF	TGCGCCAGCAGCGTAACTAGTCTAGATACGCAGTATTTT
TRBV10-3	NA	NA	TRBJ2-5	CAISQVEQETQYF	TGTGCCATTTCCCAGGTGGAGCAAGAGACCCAGTACTTC
TRBV30	NA	NA	TRBJ2-2	CAWRVRENTGELFF	TGTGCCTGGAGGGTCAGGGAGAACACCGGGGAGCTGTTTTTT
TRBV28	NA	NA	TRBJ2-5	CASSLYGSRMETQYF	TGTGCCAGCAGTTTATACGGGAGCCGTATGGAGACCCAGTACTTC
TRBV28	NA	TRBD2	TRBJ2-1	CASSLGVAGDREQFF	TGTGCCAGCAGTCTGGGGGTAGCGGGAGACCGGGAGCAGTTCTTC
TRBV29-1	NA	NA	TRBJ2-1	CSGTKSSYNEQFF	TGCAGCGGTACTAAGAGCTCCTACAATGAGCAGTTCTTC
TRBV5-4	NA	NA	TRBJ2-2	CASSLPGFNTGELFF	TGTGCCAGCAGCTTACCAGGGTTTAACACCGGGGAGCTGTTTTTT
TRBV4-3	NA	TRBD2	TRBJ2-5	CASGDYGETQYF	TGCGCCAGCGGGGACTACGGGGAGACCCAGTACTTC
TRBV6-5	NA	NA	TRBJ1-5	CASSYSNWGQPQHF	TGTGCCAGCAGTTACTCGAATTGGGGCCAGCCCCAGCATTTT
TRBV5-1	NA	TRBD2	TRBJ2-5	CASSSSGRGETQYF	TGCGCCAGCAGCTCTAGCGGGAGGGGAGAGACCCAGTACTTC